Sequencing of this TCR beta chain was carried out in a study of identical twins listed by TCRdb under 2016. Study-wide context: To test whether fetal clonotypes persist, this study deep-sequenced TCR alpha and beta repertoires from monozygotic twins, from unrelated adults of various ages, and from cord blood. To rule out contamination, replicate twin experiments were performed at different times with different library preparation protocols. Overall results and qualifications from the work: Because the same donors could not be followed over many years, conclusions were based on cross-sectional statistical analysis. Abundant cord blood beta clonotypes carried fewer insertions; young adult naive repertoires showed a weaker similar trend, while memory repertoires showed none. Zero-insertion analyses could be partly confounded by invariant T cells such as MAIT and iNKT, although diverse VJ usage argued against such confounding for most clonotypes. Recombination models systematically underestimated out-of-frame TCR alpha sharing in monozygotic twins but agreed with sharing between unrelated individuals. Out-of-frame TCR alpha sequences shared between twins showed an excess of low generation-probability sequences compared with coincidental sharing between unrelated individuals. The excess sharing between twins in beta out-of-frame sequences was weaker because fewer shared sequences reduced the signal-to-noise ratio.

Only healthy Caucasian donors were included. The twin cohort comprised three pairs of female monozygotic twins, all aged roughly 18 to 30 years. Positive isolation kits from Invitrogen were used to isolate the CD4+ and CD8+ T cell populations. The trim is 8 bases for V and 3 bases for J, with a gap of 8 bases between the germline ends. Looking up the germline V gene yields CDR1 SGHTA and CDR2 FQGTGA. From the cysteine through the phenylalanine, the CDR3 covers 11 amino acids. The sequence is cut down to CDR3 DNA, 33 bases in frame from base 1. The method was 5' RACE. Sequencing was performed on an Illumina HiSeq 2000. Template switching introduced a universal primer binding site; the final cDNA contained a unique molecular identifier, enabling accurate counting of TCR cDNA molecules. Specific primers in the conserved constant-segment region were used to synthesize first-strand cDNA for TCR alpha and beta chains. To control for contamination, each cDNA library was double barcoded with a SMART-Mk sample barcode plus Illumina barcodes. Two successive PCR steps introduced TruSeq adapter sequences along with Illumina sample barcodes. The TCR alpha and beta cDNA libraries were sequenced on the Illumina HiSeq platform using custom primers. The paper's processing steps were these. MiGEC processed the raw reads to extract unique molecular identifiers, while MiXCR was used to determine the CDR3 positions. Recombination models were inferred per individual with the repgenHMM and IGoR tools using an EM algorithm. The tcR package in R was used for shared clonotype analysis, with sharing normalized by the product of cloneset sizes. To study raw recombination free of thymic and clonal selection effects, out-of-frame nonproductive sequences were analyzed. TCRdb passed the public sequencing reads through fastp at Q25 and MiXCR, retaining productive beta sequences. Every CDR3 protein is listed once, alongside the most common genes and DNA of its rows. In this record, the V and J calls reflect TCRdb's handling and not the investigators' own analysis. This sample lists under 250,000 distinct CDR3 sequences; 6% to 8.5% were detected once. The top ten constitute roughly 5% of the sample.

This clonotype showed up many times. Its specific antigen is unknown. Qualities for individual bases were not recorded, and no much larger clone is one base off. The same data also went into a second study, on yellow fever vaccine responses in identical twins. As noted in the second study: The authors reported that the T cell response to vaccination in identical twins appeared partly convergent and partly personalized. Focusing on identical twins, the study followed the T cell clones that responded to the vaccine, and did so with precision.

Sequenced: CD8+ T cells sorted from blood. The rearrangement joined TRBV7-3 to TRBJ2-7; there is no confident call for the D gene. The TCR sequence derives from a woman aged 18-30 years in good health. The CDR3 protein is CASQADYEQYF. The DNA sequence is TGTGCCAGCCAGGCAGACTACGAGCAGTACTTC.